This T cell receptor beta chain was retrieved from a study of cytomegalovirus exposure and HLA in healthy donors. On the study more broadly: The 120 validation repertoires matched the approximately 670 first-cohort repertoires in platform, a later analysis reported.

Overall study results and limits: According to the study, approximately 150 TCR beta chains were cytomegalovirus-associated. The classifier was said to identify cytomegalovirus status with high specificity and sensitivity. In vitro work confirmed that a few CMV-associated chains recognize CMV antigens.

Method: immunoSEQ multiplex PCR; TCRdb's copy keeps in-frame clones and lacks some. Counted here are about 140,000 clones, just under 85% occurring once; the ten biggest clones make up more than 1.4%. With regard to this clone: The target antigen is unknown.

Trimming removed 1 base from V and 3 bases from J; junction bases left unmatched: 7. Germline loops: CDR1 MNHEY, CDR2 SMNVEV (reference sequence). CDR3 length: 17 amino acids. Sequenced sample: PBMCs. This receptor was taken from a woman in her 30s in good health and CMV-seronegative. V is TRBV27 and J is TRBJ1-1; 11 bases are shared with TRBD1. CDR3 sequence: CASSLFRTGGPDTEAFF. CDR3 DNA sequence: TGTGCCAGCAGTTTATTCCGGACAGGGGGCCCGGACACTGAAGCTTTCTTT.